This TCR beta chain was identified during a study of blood T cell repertoires in COVID-19. Study-wide context: Sites in the United States, Italy and Spain provided acute and convalescent COVID-19 samples. T cells, B-cell-depleted T cells, or PBMCs provided the cDNA or gDNA that served as material.

This clone turned up a few times. A Seattle source enrolled patients during active infection and followed them longitudinally. Original data processing: Reference gene primer amplification gave nucleated cell count estimates. Profiling relied on immunoSEQ multiplex PCR, and the TCRdb table lists in-frame clones only, not all of them. V, J and clone size derive from that table, while D and trimming were established from the DNA sequence. Of fewer than 450,000 clones in the sample, 80% to 90% are singletons; the top ten hold over 6%. This TCR was sampled from a woman between 45 and 60 years old with COVID-19, enrolled during active disease. The sequenced sample was peripheral blood.

The CDR3: CASSSPRTSPHYEQYF. The CDR3 DNA follows: TGTGCCAGCAGTTCCCCCCGGACTAGTCCCCACTACGAGCAGTACTTC. The V and J genes are TRBV27 and TRBJ2-7; 7 bases fit TRBD2. Germline V gene lookup returns CDR1 MNHEY and CDR2 SMNVEV (reference sequence). V shed 4 bases, J shed 3 bases, and the junction held 12 bases outside the gene matches. CDR3 length: 16 amino acids.